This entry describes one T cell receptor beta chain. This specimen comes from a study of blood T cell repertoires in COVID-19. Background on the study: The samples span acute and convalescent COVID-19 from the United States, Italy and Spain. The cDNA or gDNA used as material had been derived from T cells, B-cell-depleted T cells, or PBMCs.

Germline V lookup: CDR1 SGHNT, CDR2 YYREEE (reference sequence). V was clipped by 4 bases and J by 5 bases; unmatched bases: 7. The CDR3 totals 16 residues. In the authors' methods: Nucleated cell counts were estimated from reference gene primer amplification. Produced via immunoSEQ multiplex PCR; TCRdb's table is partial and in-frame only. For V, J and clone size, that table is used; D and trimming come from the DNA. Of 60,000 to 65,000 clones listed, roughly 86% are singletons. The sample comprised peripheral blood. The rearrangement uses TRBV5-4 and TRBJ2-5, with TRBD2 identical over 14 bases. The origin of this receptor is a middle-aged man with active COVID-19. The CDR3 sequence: CASSKTSGGALETQYF. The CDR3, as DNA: TGTGCCAGCAGCAAGACTAGCGGGGGGGCGTTGGAGACCCAGTACTTC.